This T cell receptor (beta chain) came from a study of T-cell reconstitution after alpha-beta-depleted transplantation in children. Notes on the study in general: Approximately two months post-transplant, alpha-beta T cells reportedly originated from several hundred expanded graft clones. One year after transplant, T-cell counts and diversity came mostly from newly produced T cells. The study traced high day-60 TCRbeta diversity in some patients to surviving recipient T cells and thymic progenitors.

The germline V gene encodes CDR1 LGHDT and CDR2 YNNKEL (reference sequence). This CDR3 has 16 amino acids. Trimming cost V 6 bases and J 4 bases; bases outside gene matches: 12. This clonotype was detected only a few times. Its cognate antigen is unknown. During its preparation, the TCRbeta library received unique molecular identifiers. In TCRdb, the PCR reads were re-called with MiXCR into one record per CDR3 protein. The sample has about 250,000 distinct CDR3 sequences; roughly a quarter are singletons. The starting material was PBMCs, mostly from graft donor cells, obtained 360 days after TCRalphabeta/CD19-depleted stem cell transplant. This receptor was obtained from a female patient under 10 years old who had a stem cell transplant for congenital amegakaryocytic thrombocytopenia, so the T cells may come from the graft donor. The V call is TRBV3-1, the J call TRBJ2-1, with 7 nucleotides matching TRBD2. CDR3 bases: TGTGCCAGCAGTCCGGCCCTAGCGGCGCCATACAATGAGCAGTTCTTC. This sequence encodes CASSPALAAPYNEQFF.